A single sample is the source of the 24 T cell receptor beta chains below, sequenced in a study of TIL therapy for anti-PD-1-resistant metastatic lung cancer. The libraries were made with immunoSEQ v3. TCRdb's copy holds only in-frame clones and misses some; the assay was immunoSEQ multiplex PCR. The table lists approximately 47,000 clones, about 86% of them singletons. The time point is: pre-treatment sample, taken before nivolumab and TIL therapy. The specimen comprised blood, sampled at baseline. These receptors were taken from a person between 25 and 79 years old with non-small cell lung cancer.

The chain uses TRBV27 and TRBJ2-1; 7 bases match TRBD2. The CDR3 runs to 13 residues. The junction had 6 bases not matched to a gene; V was cut back by 8 bases and J by 5 bases. Germline-derived CDR1 and CDR2 are MNHEY and SMNVEV (reference sequence). The CDR3 DNA is TGTGCCAGCGGGAGGGGCGCTGACAATGAGCAGTTCTTC. Encoded protein: CASGRGADNEQFF.

The rearrangement uses TRBV7-2 and TRBJ2-4; 8 bases are a match to TRBD1. Germline V CDR1 and CDR2: SGHTA, FQGNSA. The CDR3 is 17 amino acids. Trimming removed 3 bases from V and 1 base from J; junction bases left unmatched: 8. CDR3 nucleotide sequence: TGTGCCAGCAGCTTCGCCCGGACAGGGACGGCCAAAAACATTCAGTACTTC. This codes for CASSFARTGTAKNIQYF.

This chain uses TRBV19 with TRBJ2-7; D uncertain. This CDR3 spans 13 amino acids. V was shortened by 4 bases and J by 0 bases, with 7 bases between the two germline ends. Germline loops: CDR1 LNHDA, CDR2 SQIVND (reference sequence). The CDR3 here is CASSTGFSYEQYF. The DNA for the CDR3 is TGTGCCAGTAGTACAGGATTCTCCTACGAGCAGTACTTC.

The gene calls are TRBV6-5 and TRBJ1-4; TRBD1 is a possible D gene (5 bases). V lost 0 bases and J lost 3, with 11 bases in between. This CDR3 has 16 amino acids. The germline V gene has CDR1 MNHEY and CDR2 SVGAGI. The CDR3 sequence is CASSYSRGMANEKLFF. The CDR3, as DNA: TGTGCCAGCAGTTACTCGCGGGGGATGGCTAATGAAAAACTGTTTTTT.

V gene TRBV7-9 combines with J gene TRBJ1-4, with unresolved D. There are 14 residues in the CDR3. The germline V gene encodes CDR1 SEHNR and CDR2 FQNEAQ (reference sequence). Trimming cost V 1 base and J 6 bases, with 9 bases left between them. This CDR3 is CASSLGHIDEKLFF. The CDR3 DNA reads as TGTGCCAGCAGCTTAGGACATATTGATGAAAAACTGTTTTTT.

The rearrangement links TRBV30 to TRBJ2-3, with a possible D match to TRBD1 (6 bases). The CDR3 is made up of 13 amino acids. Germline V CDR1 and CDR2: GTSNPN, SVGIG (reference sequence). V lost 8 bases, J lost 6 bases, and 18 bases lay in between. In DNA form, the CDR3 reads TGTGCCGGAACACAGGGATCCGGGGATACGCAGTATTTT. As protein: CAGTQGSGDTQYF.

The chain combines TRBV5-1 with TRBJ2-7; 9 nucleotides match TRBD2. The germline gives CDR1 SGHRS, CDR2 YFSETQ. V trimming: 1 base; J trimming: 0 bases; junction bases outside the gene matches: 8. The CDR3 is made up of 17 amino acids. The CDR3 region has the DNA TGCGCCAGCAGCTTGTTGGCTAGCGGGACGAGCTCCTACGAGCAGTACTTC. Amino acids: CASSLLASGTSSYEQYF.

This rearrangement joins TRBV6-2 or TRBV6-3 to TRBJ1-5; D unresolved. The germline V gene has CDR1 MNHEY and CDR2 SVGEGT. The CDR3 has 16 residues. V lost 2 bases and J 2 bases, leaving 13 bases between the germline ends. Written as DNA, the CDR3 is TGTGCCAGCAGTTACCCGGACGCCTACGGCAATCAGCCCCAGCATTTT. Translating gives CASSYPDAYGNQPQHF.

This clone was counted between two and nine times. The chain links TRBV6-2 or TRBV6-3 to TRBJ2-2; TRBD2 matches at 11 bases. The V gene end was trimmed by 5 bases and the J gene end by 4 bases; junction bases not matched to a gene: 9. Germline V gene lookup returns CDR1 MNHEY and CDR2 SVGEGT. The length of the CDR3 is 17 residues. CDR3 residues: CASSRPGLAVVTGELFF. As DNA, the CDR3 is TGTGCCAGCAGTCGTCCGGGACTAGCGGTCGTCACCGGGGAGCTGTTTTTT.

About this clone itself: This sample includes further DNA sequences coding for the same CDR3. CDR3 coding DNA: TGTGCCATTTCGGAGAGCTCCTACAATGAGCAGTTCTTC. Residues: CAISESSYNEQFF. The chain joins TRBV10-3 to TRBJ2-1; unclear D gene. CDR1 and CDR2 from the germline V gene are ENHRY and SYGVKD. Between the trimmed V and J ends, which lost 9 bases and 0 bases, there was a span of 9 bases. CDR3 size: 13 residues.

V gene TRBV6-2 or TRBV6-3 combines with J gene TRBJ2-5, with TRBD2 matching 10 bases. J gave up 1 base and V 1 base, and 6 bases lay outside the gene matches. The CDR3 is 17 residues long. Looked up from germline, CDR1 is MNHEY and CDR2 is SVGEGT. CDR3 region: CASSYWLAGARQETQYF. CDR3 sequence (DNA): TGTGCCAGCAGTTACTGGCTAGCGGGGGCCCGCCAAGAGACCCAGTACTTC.

The CDR3 loop reads CASSLVTDNQPQHF. For the CDR3, the DNA is TGTGCCAGCAGCTTGGTGACAGACAATCAGCCCCAGCATTTT. The chain employs TRBV5-8 and TRBJ1-5, with D perhaps matching TRBD1 (5 bases). The CDR3 has 14 residues. The germline CDR1 and CDR2 sequences are SGHTS and YDEGEE. The V end lost 0 bases, the J end lost 3 bases, and 7 bases lay between the germline ends. Supplemented by reference TRBV5-8 and TRBJ1-5, the full variable domain reads EAGVTQSPTHLIKTRGQQATLRCSPISGHTSVYWYQQALGLGLQFLLWYDEGEERNRGNFPPRFSGRQFPNYSSELNVNALELEDSALYLCASSLVTDNQPQHFGDGTRLSIL.

The CDR3 DNA reads TGTGCCAGCAGGTACCCTAGGGACAGGGGAGACCAAGAGACCCAGTACTTC. Its translation is CASRYPRDRGDQETQYF. V is TRBV2 and J is TRBJ2-5, with 10 positions matching TRBD1. V trimming: 6 bases; J trimming: 0 bases; junction bases outside the gene matches: 10. The CDR3 is 17 residues long. CDR1 is SNHLY, CDR2 FYNNEI, per germline.

V and J are TRBV9 and TRBJ1-3; D is possibly TRBD1 (5 bases). Between the trimmed V and J ends, which lost 1 base and 0 bases, there was a span of 11 bases. The germline V gene encodes CDR1 SGDLS and CDR2 YYNGEE. The CDR3 covers 16 residues. In nucleotides, the CDR3 is TGTGCCAGCAGCGTAAATGGGGGTCACTCTGGAAACACCATATATTTT. This sequence encodes CASSVNGGHSGNTIYF.

The rearrangement links TRBV10-1 to TRBJ2-7; D possibly matches TRBD1 or TRBD2 (5 bases each). Trimming removed 6 bases at V and 2 bases at J, with 11 bases between. From germline, CDR1 is WNHNN and CDR2 SYGVQD (reference sequence). The CDR3 covers 13 residues. CDR3 bases: TGCGCCAGCAGCCTCGGGACCACCTACGAGCAGTACTTC. Protein sequence: CASSLGTTYEQYF.

The chain recombines TRBV11-3 with TRBJ2-7, with D unclear. The V end lost 2 bases, the J end lost 4 bases, and 9 bases lay between the germline ends. CDR1 and CDR2 (germline): SGHNT, YENEEA. The length of the CDR3 is 13 residues. CDR3 bases: TGTGCCAGCAGCTTATTTTCCGGTTACGAGCAGTACTTC. It is translated as CASSLFSGYEQYF.

The V gene is TRBV5-1, the J gene TRBJ1-6; 7 nucleotides align to TRBD1. The J segment lost 7 bases and the V segment lost 4 bases, leaving 5 bases of the junction unmatched. This CDR3 has 14 amino acids. The germline gives CDR1 SGHRS, CDR2 YFSETQ. CDR3 sequence: CASSVTGENSPLHF. CDR3 coding DNA: TGCGCCAGCAGCGTTACAGGGGAGAATTCACCCCTCCACTTT.

The chain joins TRBV7-2 to TRBJ2-3; a possible D gene is TRBD2 (5 bases). This CDR3 contains 14 residues. CDR1 SGHTA and CDR2 FQGNSA come from the germline V gene. Deletions cut 4 bases from V and 3 bases from J, with 11 bases between. The CDR3 spells CASSYGGWTDTQYF. The CDR3 DNA sequence: TGTGCCAGCAGCTACGGAGGATGGACAGATACGCAGTATTTT.

The rearrangement links TRBV28 to TRBJ2-7; TRBD1 might be the D (8 bases). V dropped 8 bases and J dropped 6 bases, with 17 bases sitting between them. Germline CDR1 reads MDHEN; CDR2 reads SYDVKM. The CDR3 runs to 13 residues. CDR3 region: CASGYRGTTEQYF. The DNA for the CDR3 is TGTGCCAGCGGCTACAGGGGGACTACCGAGCAGTACTTC.

The V call is TRBV5-1, the J call TRBJ1-6; 8 bases align to TRBD1. The CDR3 covers 15 residues. V trimming: 7 bases; J trimming: 9 bases; junction bases outside the gene matches: 12. CDR1 is SGHRS, CDR2 YFSETQ, per germline. DNA of the CDR3: TGCGCCAGCCGCCCCCAGGGGGGGACAGGTTCACCCCTCCACTTT. Its protein is CASRPQGGTGSPLHF.

This clone showed up just once. The gene calls are TRBV16 and TRBJ2-7, with 7 bases that match TRBD1. Germline loops: CDR1 KGHSY, CDR2 FQNENV. V gave up 1 base and J gave up 5 bases; unmatched junction bases: 5. The length of the CDR3 is 14 residues. The CDR3 loop is CASSQFHRGNEQYF. CDR3 bases: TGTGCCAGCAGCCAATTCCACAGGGGTAACGAGCAGTACTTC.

The table lists this clone with a few counts. This rearrangement joins TRBV7-9 to TRBJ1-1, with 8 positions matching TRBD1. Trimming cost V 0 bases and J 5 bases; bases outside gene matches: 5. This CDR3 has 15 amino acids. CDR1 and CDR2 (germline): SEHNR, FQNEAQ (reference sequence). In DNA, the CDR3 is TGTGCCAGCAGCTTAGCGGACAGGGCAGGAACTGAAGCTTTCTTT. Its protein product is CASSLADRAGTEAFF.

This chain links TRBV28 with TRBJ1-2; unclear D gene. Trimming removed 7 bases from V and 4 bases from J, with 13 bases in between. Germline assignment: CDR1 MDHEN and CDR2 SYDVKM. The CDR3 loop spans 13 amino acids. The CDR3 reads CASTAVQRYGYTF. The CDR3 DNA follows: TGTGCCAGCACCGCCGTACAACGCTATGGCTACACCTTC.

DNA of the CDR3: TGTGCCAGCAGCCCTATGGGCAGGGAGGGGGAGACCCAGTACTTC. Amino acid sequence: CASSPMGREGETQYF. The rearrangement joins TRBV9 to TRBJ2-5, with 7 bases matching TRBD2. J lost 5 bases, V lost 4 bases, and 11 bases had no gene match. CDR1 SGDLS and CDR2 YYNGEE come from the germline V gene. The CDR3 totals 15 residues.